The sequence of this TCR beta chain was determined in a study of shared clonotypes between healthy human individuals. CDR1 is LGHNA, CDR2 YSLEER, per germline. The V gene end was trimmed by 3 bases and the J gene end by 5 bases; junction bases not matched to a gene: 7. The CDR3 is 14 amino acids. For each subset, genomic DNA was distributed in equal portions over several immunoSEQ plates. Data came from immunoSEQ multiplex PCR; TCRdb stores just in-frame clones and leaves some out. Among more than 400,000 clones listed, around 73% were seen once. This clone showed up many times. This TCR was recovered from a woman between 35 and 50 years old in good health. Some clones in this sample may be carry-over from other donors' samples. The chain links TRBV4-3 to TRBJ2-7; 7 nucleotides align to TRBD1. The sample comprised PBMCs. CDR3: CASSHRDRDDEQYF. As DNA, the CDR3 is TGCGCCAGCAGCCACCGGGACAGAGACGACGAGCAGTACTTC.